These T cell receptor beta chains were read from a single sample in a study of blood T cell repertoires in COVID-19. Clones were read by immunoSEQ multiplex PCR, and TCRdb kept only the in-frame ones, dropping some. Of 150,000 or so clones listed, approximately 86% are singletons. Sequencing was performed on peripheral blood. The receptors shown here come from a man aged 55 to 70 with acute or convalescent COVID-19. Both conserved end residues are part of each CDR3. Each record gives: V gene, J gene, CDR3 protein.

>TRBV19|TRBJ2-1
CASSIGPGRSYNEQFF
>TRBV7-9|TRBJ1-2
CASSRGTELYGYTF
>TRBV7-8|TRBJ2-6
CASSPGQGSSGANVLTF
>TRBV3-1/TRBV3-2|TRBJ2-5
CASSQVFSGLSETQYF
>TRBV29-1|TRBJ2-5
CSPGSGETQYF
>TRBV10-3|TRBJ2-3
CAITGEQGTDTQYF
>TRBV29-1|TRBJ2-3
CSVTGGTLTDTQYF
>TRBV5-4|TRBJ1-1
CASSVGQSNTEAFF
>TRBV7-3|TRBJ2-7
CASSFAGTSGKLYF
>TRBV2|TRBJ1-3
CASTPDGGSIYF
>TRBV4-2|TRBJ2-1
CASSQDSAGSYNEQFF
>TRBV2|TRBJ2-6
CASSEAGAGANVLTF
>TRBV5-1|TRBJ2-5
CASSLAVRETQYF